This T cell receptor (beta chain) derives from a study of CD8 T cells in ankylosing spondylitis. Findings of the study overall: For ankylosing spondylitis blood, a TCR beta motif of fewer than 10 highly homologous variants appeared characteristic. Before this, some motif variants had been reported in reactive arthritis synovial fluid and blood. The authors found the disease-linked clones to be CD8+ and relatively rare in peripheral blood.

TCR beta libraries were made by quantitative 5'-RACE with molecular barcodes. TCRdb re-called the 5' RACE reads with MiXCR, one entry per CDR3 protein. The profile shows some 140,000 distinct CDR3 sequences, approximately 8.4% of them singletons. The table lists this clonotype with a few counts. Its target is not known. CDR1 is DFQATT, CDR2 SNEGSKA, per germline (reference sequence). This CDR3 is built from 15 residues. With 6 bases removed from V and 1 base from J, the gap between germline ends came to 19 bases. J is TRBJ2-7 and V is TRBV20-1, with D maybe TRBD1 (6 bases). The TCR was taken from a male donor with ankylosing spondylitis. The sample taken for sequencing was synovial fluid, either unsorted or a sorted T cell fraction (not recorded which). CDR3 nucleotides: TGCAGTGCCTCGCCTTCGGACAGACCTTCCTACGAGCAGTACTTC. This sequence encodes CSASPSDRPSYEQYF.